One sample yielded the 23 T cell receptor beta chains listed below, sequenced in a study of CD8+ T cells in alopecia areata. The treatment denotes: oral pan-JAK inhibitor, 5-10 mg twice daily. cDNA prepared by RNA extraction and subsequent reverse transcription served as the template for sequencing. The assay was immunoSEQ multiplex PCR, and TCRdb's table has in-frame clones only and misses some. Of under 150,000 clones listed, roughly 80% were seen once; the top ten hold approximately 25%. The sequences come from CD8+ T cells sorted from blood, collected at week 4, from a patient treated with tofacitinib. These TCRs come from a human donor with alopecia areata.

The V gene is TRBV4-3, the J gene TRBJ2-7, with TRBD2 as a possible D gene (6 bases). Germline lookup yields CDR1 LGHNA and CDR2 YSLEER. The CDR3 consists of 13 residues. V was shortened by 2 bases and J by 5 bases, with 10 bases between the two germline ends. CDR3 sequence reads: CASSQWGVDEQYF. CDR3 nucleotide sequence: TGCGCCAGCAGCCAATGGGGGGTAGACGAGCAGTACTTC.

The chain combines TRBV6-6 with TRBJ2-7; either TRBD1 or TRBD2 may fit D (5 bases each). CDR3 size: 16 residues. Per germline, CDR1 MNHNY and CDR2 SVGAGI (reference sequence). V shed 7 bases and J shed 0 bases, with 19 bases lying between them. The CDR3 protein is CASTPGEGPSSYEQYF. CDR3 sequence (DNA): TGTGCCAGCACCCCTGGAGAGGGACCGAGCTCCTACGAGCAGTACTTC.

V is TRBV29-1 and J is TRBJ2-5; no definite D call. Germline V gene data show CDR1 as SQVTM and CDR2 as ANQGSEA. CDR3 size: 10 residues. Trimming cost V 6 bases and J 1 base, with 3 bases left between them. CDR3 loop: CSVSQETQYF. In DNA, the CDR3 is TGCAGCGTCTCCCAAGAGACCCAGTACTTC.

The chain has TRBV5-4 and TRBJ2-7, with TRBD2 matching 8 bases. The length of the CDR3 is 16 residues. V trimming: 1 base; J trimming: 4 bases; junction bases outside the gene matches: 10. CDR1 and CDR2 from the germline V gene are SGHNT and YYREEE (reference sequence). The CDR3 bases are TGTGCCAGCAGCTTGAGTAGCGGGACAACTCATTACGAGCAGTACTTC. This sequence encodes CASSLSSGTTHYEQYF.

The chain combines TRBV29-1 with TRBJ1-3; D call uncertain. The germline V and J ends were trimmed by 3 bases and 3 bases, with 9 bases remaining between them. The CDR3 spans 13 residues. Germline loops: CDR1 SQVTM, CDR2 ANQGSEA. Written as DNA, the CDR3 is TGCAGCGTTGACCCCGGCCTTGGAAACACCATATATTTT. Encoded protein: CSVDPGLGNTIYF.

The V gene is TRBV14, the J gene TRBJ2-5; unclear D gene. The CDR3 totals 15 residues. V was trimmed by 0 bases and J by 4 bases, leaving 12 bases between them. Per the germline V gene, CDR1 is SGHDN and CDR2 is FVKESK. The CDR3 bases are TGTGCCAGCAGCCAAGATAGTGTCAGGACAGAGACCCAGTACTTC. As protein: CASSQDSVRTETQYF.

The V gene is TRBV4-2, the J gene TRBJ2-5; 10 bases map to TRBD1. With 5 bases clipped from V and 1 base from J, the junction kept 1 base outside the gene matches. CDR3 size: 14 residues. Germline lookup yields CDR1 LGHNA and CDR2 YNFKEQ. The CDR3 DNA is TGTGCCAGCAGCAGGACAGGGGGCCAAGAGACCCAGTACTTC. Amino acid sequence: CASSRTGGQETQYF.

The CDR3 loop reads CSVAGTGGGIKYEQYF. Here the CDR3 DNA reads TGCAGCGTTGCCGGGACAGGGGGCGGAATTAAGTACGAGCAGTACTTC. The chain employs TRBV29-1 and TRBJ2-7; TRBD1 matches at 12 bases. CDR3 length equals 16 residues. V lost 4 bases, J lost 4 bases, and 11 bases stayed unmatched. The germline CDR1 and CDR2 sequences are SQVTM and ANQGSEA.

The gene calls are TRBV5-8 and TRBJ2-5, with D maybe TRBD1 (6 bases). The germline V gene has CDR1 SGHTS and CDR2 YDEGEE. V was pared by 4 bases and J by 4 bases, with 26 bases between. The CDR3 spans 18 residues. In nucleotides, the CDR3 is TGTGCCAGCAGCCTGGGGACACAGGCTCTTAGAGGGGCAGAGACCCAGTACTTC. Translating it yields CASSLGTQALRGAETQYF.

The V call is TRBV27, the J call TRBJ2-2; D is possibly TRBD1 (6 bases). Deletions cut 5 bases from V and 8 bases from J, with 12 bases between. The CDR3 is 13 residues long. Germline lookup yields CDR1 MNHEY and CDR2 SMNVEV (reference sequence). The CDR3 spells CASSHGQRGELFF. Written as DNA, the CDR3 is TGTGCCAGCAGTCACGGACAGCGTGGGGAGCTGTTTTTT.

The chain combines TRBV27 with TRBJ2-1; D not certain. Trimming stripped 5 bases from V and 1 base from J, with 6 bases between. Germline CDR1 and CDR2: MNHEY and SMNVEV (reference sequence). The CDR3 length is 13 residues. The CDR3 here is CASSRKSYNEQFF. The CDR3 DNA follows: TGTGCCAGCAGTAGGAAATCCTACAATGAGCAGTTCTTC.

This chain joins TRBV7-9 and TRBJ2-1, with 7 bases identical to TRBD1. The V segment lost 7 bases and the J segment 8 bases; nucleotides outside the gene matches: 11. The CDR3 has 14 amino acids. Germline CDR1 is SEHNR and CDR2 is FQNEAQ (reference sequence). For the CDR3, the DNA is TGTGCCAGCATGATAGGGGGCGCCCCCCATGAGCAGTTCTTC. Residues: CASMIGGAPHEQFF.

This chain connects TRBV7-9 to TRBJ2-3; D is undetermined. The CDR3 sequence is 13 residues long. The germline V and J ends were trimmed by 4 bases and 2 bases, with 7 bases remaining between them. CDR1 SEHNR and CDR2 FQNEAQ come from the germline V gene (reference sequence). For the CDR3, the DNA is TGTGCCAGCAGCTGGCCAATCACAGATACGCAGTATTTT. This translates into CASSWPITDTQYF. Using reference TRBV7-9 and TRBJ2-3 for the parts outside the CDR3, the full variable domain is DTGVSQNPRHKITKRGQNVTFRCDPISEHNRLYWYRQTLGQGPEFLTYFQNEAQLEKSRLLSDRFSAERPKGSFSTLEIQRTEQGDSAMYLCASSWPITDTQYFGPGTRLTVL.

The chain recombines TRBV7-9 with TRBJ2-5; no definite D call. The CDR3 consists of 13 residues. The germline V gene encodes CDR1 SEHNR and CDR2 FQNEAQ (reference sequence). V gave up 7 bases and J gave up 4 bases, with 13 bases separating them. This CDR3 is CASTGPNLETQYF. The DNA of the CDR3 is TGTGCCAGCACCGGGCCTAACCTAGAGACCCAGTACTTC.

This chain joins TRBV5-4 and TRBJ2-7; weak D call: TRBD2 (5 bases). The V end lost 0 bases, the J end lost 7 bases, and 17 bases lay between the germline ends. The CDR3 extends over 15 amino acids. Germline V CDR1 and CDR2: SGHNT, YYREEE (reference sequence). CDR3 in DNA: TGTGCCAGCAGCTTGGGGGAGAGCGCTCTACGGGAGCAGTACTTC. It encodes CASSLGESALREQYF.

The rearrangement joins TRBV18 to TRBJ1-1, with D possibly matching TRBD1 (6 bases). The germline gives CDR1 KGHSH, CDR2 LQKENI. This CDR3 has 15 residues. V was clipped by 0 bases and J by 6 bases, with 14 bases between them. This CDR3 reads CASSPPGGGPSEAFF. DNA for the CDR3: TGTGCCAGCTCACCACCGGGCGGGGGGCCCTCTGAAGCTTTCTTT.

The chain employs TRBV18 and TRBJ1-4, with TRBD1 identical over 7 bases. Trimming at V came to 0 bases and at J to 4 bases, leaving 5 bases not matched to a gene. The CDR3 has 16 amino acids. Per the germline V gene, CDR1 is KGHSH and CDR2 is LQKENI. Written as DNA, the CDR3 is TGTGCCAGCTCACCACCGCCGGGACAGATTAATGAAAAACTGTTTTTT. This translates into CASSPPPGQINEKLFF. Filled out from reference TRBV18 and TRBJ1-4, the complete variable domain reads NAGVMQNPRHLVRRRGQEARLRCSPMKGHSHVYWYRQLPEEGLKFMVYLQKENIIDESGMPKERFSAEFPKEGPSILRIQQVVRGDSAAYFCASSPPPGQINEKLFFGSGTQLSVL.

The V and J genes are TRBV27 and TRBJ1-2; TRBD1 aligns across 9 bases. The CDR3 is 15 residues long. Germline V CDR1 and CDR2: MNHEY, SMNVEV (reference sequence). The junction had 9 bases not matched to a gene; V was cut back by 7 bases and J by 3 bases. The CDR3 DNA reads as TGTGCCAGCACCACTCGGACAGGGGATTACTATGGCTACACCTTC. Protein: CASTTRTGDYYGYTF.

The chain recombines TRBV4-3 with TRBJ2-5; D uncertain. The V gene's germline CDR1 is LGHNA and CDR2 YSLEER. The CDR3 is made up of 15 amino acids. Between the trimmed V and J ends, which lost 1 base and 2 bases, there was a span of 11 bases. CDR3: CASSQGSSRQETQYF. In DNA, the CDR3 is TGCGCCAGCAGCCAAGGATCCTCTAGGCAAGAGACCCAGTACTTC.

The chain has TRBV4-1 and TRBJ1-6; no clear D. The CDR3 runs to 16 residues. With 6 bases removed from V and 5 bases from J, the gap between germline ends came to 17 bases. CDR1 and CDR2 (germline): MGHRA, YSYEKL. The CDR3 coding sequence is TGCGCCAGCAGACCGGTTCCGGGAGTGAATAATTCACCCCTCCACTTT. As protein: CASRPVPGVNNSPLHF.

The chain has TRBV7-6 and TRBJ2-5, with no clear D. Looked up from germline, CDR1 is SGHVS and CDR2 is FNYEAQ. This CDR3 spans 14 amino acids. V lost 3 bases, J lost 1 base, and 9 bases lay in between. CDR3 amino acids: CASSFRQAQETQYF. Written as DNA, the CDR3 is TGTGCCAGCAGCTTTCGTCAGGCCCAAGAGACCCAGTACTTC.

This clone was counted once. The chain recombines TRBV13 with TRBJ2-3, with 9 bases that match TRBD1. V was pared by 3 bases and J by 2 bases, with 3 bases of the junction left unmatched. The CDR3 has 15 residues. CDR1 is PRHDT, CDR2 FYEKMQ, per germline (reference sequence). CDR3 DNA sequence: TGTGCCAGCAGCTTTGGGGACAGGGCCACAGATACGCAGTATTTT. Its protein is CASSFGDRATDTQYF.

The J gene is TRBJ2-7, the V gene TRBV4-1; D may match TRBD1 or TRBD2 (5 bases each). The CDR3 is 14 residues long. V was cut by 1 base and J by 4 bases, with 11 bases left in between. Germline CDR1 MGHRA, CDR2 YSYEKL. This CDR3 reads CASSQVAGGYEQYF. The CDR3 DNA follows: TGCGCCAGCAGCCAAGTGGCTGGGGGATACGAGCAGTACTTC.